A selection of T cell receptor beta chains follows, all from one sample in a study of T cell responses to AZD1222 COVID-19 vaccine. Using immunoSEQ multiplex PCR, the repertoire was profiled, and TCRdb retains in-frame clones only, with some absent. The sample has about 120,000 clones, 85% to 90% seen once. The sequences come from peripheral blood, collected on day 0 of AZD1222 vaccination. These receptors all come from an adult in good health. Each CDR3 is given with its conserved first and last residue. The D gene is left open where the match is weak. Some rows have no size entry. The others give once, few or many, or a class for an expanded clone.

TRBJ2-7	-	TRBV5-1	-	CASSLNSYEQYF	TGCGCCAGCAGCTTGAACTCCTACGAGCAGTACTTC
TRBJ1-4	TRBD1	TRBV28	-	CASSLDRVKEKLFF	TGTGCCAGCAGCCTGGACAGGGTCAAAGAAAAACTGTTTTTT
TRBJ2-1	-	TRBV5-1	-	CASSSTGLNNEQFF	TGCGCCAGCAGCTCGACAGGCCTGAACAATGAGCAGTTCTTC
TRBJ2-1	-	TRBV5-1	-	CASSPVGGKNNEQFF	TGCGCCAGCAGCCCTGTAGGGGGAAAAAACAATGAGCAGTTCTTC
TRBJ1-6	-	TRBV7-8	-	CASSSRDISSYNSPLHF	TGTGCCAGCAGCTCTAGGGACATAAGCTCCTATAATTCACCCCTCCACTTT
TRBJ1-5	TRBD1	TRBV28	-	CASSLRTGGFGNQPQHF	TGTGCCAGCAGTCTCAGGACAGGGGGCTTTGGCAATCAGCCCCAGCATTTT
TRBJ1-2	-	TRBV6-6	-	CASKGLMDYTF	TGTGCCAGCAAAGGGTTGATGGACTACACCTTC
TRBJ2-5	-	TRBV2	-	CASSPSGETQYF	TGTGCCAGCAGTCCCTCTGGTGAGACCCAGTACTTC
TRBJ1-1	-	TRBV6-5	-	CASSHRQGDAFF	TGTGCCAGCAGCCACCGACAAGGAGACGCTTTCTTT
TRBJ1-3	TRBD1	TRBV4-2	once	CASSQETGGSGNTIYF	TGTGCCAGCAGCCAGGAAACAGGGGGCTCCGGAAACACCATATATTTT
TRBJ2-3	TRBD2	TRBV3-1/TRBV3-2	-	CASSQPSGSTNTQYF	TGTGCCAGCAGCCAGCCTAGCGGGAGTACGAATACGCAGTATTTT
TRBJ2-2	-	TRBV11-2	few	CASSALMGVFNTGELFF	TGTGCCAGCAGCGCATTAATGGGGGTCTTTAACACCGGGGAGCTGTTTTTT
TRBJ2-3	TRBD2	TRBV9	-	CASSVAGGRGQDTQYF	TGTGCCAGCAGCGTAGCGGGCGGGAGAGGGCAAGATACGCAGTATTTT
TRBJ1-2	-	TRBV28	-	CASSTDRPYGYTF	TGTGCCAGCAGTACAGACAGACCCTATGGCTACACCTTC
TRBJ2-7	-	TRBV7-9	-	CASSWILGEQYF	TGTGCCAGCAGCTGGATCTTGGGGGAGCAGTACTTC
TRBJ1-3	TRBD1	TRBV4-1	-	CASSQDRGQGASIYF	TGCGCCAGCAGCCAAGATAGAGGACAGGGGGCCTCCATATATTTT
TRBJ1-6	-	TRBV6-6	-	CASSQYVTGSLNSPLHF	TGTGCCAGCAGTCAATACGTGACAGGAAGCCTGAATTCACCCCTCCACTTT
TRBJ2-7	TRBD1	TRBV24-1	-	CATSDPPGQGPSAPDYEQYF	TGTGCCACCAGTGATCCACCGGGACAGGGGCCTTCCGCCCCAGATTACGAGCAGTACTTC
TRBJ2-7	TRBD2	TRBV9	few	CASSRTSRHEQYF	TGTGCCAGCAGCAGGACTAGCCGCCACGAGCAGTACTTC
TRBJ1-6	-	TRBV27	-	CASRLEGSSNSPLHF	TGTGCCAGCAGGCTGGAGGGTTCCTCCAATTCACCCCTCCACTTT
TRBJ1-6	-	TRBV12-3/TRBV12-4	-	CASGLFYNSPLHF	TGTGCCAGCGGCCTTTTCTATAATTCACCCCTCCACTTT
TRBJ2-7	-	TRBV11-2	-	CASSSRVGTGIYF	-
TRBJ2-7	TRBD1	TRBV6-2/TRBV6-3	-	CASSTTAEPGTGGYEQYF	TGTGCCAGCAGTACAACCGCCGAACCAGGGACAGGGGGATACGAGCAGTACTTC
TRBJ1-5	-	TRBV20-1	-	CSARVGGPQHF	TGCAGTGCTAGAGTAGGAGGGCCCCAGCATTTT
TRBJ1-1	TRBD1	TRBV18	-	CASSPQGVDTEAFF	TGTGCCAGCTCCCCACAGGGGGTGGACACTGAAGCTTTCTTT
TRBJ2-1	-	TRBV6-5	-	CASTPIGWGNEQFF	TGTGCCAGCACCCCAATTGGGTGGGGCAATGAGCAGTTCTTC
TRBJ2-1	-	TRBV6-5	-	CASSHDGADEQFF	TGTGCCAGCAGCCACGATGGGGCGGATGAGCAGTTCTTC
TRBJ2-6	TRBD1	TRBV19	-	CASSTTGAGANVLTF	TGTGCCAGTAGTACCACAGGGGCTGGGGCCAACGTCCTGACTTTC
TRBJ2-3	TRBD2	TRBV15	-	CATSPFGLASTDTQYF	TGTGCCACCAGCCCTTTTGGACTAGCGAGCACAGATACGCAGTATTTT
TRBJ1-5	TRBD1	TRBV28	-	CASSLGQGGNQPQHF	TGTGCCAGCAGTTTAGGTCAGGGGGGCAATCAGCCCCAGCATTTT
TRBJ2-1	TRBD2	TRBV5-1	-	CASSLNVGRADEQFF	TGCGCCAGCAGCTTGAACGTAGGGAGGGCGGATGAGCAGTTCTTC
TRBJ2-7	TRBD1	TRBV19	-	CASSRTGIDEQYF	TGTGCCAGTAGCCGGACAGGGATCGACGAGCAGTACTTC
TRBJ2-1	TRBD2	TRBV6-4	-	CANKGLAPYNEQFF	TGTGCCAACAAGGGACTAGCGCCCTACAATGAGCAGTTCTTC
TRBJ2-2	-	TRBV5-1	-	CASSLDWGTGELFF	TGCGCCAGCAGCTTGGACTGGGGCACCGGGGAGCTGTTTTTT
TRBJ2-1	TRBD1	TRBV3-1/TRBV3-2	-	CASSQATPNRGVSYNEQFF	TGTGCCAGCAGCCAAGCCACCCCGAACAGGGGGGTGTCCTACAATGAGCAGTTCTTC
TRBJ2-5	-	TRBV2	-	CASSTQAVETQYF	TGTGCCAGCAGTACACAGGCAGTAGAGACCCAGTACTTC
TRBJ1-1	-	TRBV6-2/TRBV6-3	-	CASSYRGNTEAFF	TGTGCCAGCAGTTACAGGGGGAACACTGAAGCTTTCTTT
TRBJ1-6	TRBD1	TRBV28	few	CASSQPGQGNSPLHF	TGTGCCAGCAGTCAACCGGGACAGGGTAACTCACCCCTCCACTTT
TRBJ2-2	-	TRBV21-1	-	CASSTQGDTGELFF	TGTGCCAGCAGCACACAGGGGGACACCGGGGAGCTGTTTTTT
TRBJ2-2	-	TRBV5-1	-	CASSSEVGGTGELFF	TGCGCCAGCAGCTCCGAGGTAGGGGGCACCGGGGAGCTGTTTTTT
TRBJ2-1	TRBD2	TRBV7-8	few	CASAFRASGSNEQFF	TGTGCCAGCGCATTCCGGGCTAGCGGGAGCAATGAGCAGTTCTTC
TRBJ2-1	-	TRBV5-4	few	CASSSGLSTSYNEQFF	TGTGCCAGCAGCTCAGGACTATCAACGTCCTACAATGAGCAGTTCTTC
TRBJ2-1	TRBD2	TRBV13	few	CASSLSSSGRAYNEQFF	TGTGCCAGCAGCTTAAGTTCTAGCGGGAGGGCCTACAATGAGCAGTTCTTC
TRBJ2-1	-	TRBV7-9	few	CASLGRDNEQFF	TGTGCCAGCCTCGGGCGGGACAATGAGCAGTTCTTC
TRBJ2-3	-	TRBV12-3/TRBV12-4	-	CASTIGGTDTQYF	TGTGCCAGCACAATCGGAGGGACAGATACGCAGTATTTT